The rows below give T cell receptor beta chains drawn from one sample of a study of blood T cell repertoires in COVID-19. The repertoire was sequenced with immunoSEQ multiplex PCR; TCRdb's copy has only in-frame clones and lacks some. The repertoire holds roughly 190,000 clones, with around 79% as singletons. The source material was peripheral blood. The receptors were gathered from a woman aged 45 to 65 with acute or convalescent COVID-19. Each CDR3 is given with its conserved first and last residue. D genes are given only for firm matches. The size of a clone is reported for some rows only, either as once, few or many, or as a class for expanded clones.

D gene,clone size,V gene,J gene,CDR3 protein,CDR3 DNA
NA,NA,TRBV24-1,TRBJ2-7,CATSADRGRQYF,TGTGCCACCAGTGCCGATCGGGGGAGACAGTACTTC
TRBD2,NA,TRBV29-1,TRBJ2-2,CSVRAGGLTGELFF,TGCAGCGTCCGAGCGGGAGGCTTAACCGGGGAGCTGTTTTTT
NA,NA,TRBV3-1/TRBV3-2,TRBJ2-7,CASSQFWRGTYEQYF,TGTGCCAGCAGCCAATTCTGGAGGGGAACCTACGAGCAGTACTTC
NA,NA,TRBV28,TRBJ1-1,CASSLGGGRNTEAFF,TGTGCCAGCAGTTTGGGTGGGGGGAGGAACACTGAAGCTTTCTTT
NA,NA,TRBV20-1,TRBJ1-6,CSASLISSYNSPLHF,TGCAGTGCTAGTCTCATCAGCTCCTATAATTCACCCCTCCACTTT
NA,NA,TRBV6-5,TRBJ1-1,CASRAGGHTEAFF,TGTGCCAGCAGGGCCGGAGGGCACACTGAAGCTTTCTTT
NA,NA,TRBV11-3,TRBJ2-1,CASSFDYHHEQFF,TGTGCCAGCAGCTTCGACTACCACCATGAGCAGTTCTTC
TRBD1,NA,TRBV15,TRBJ2-3,CATSRDKGTASTDTQYF,TGTGCCACCAGCAGAGATAAGGGGACAGCTAGCACAGATACGCAGTATTTT
NA,NA,TRBV6-6,TRBJ2-2,CASTVRNTGELFF,TGTGCCAGCACAGTACGGAACACCGGGGAGCTGTTTTTT
TRBD1,NA,TRBV7-6,TRBJ1-2,CASSLLGQGRDGYTF,TGTGCCAGCAGCCTCTTGGGACAGGGGAGGGATGGCTACACCTTC
NA,NA,TRBV21-1,TRBJ2-7,CASSTHRTAIAGVAYEQYF,TGTGCCAGCAGCACACATAGGACAGCTATAGCGGGAGTGGCCTACGAGCAGTACTTC
NA,NA,TRBV29-1,TRBJ1-2,CSVDWENYGYTF,TGCAGCGTTGATTGGGAGAACTATGGCTACACCTTC
TRBD1,few,TRBV5-4,TRBJ2-2,CASSWRQGTGELFF,TGTGCCAGCAGCTGGCGACAGGGTACCGGGGAGCTGTTTTTT
TRBD1,once,TRBV10-3,TRBJ2-7,CAISESTGQGLRDEQYF,TGTGCCATCAGTGAGTCGACCGGACAGGGACTGAGGGACGAGCAGTACTTC
TRBD1,NA,TRBV27,TRBJ2-7,CASSRGQGIYEQYF,TGTGCCAGCAGCCGGGGACAGGGAATCTACGAGCAGTACTTC